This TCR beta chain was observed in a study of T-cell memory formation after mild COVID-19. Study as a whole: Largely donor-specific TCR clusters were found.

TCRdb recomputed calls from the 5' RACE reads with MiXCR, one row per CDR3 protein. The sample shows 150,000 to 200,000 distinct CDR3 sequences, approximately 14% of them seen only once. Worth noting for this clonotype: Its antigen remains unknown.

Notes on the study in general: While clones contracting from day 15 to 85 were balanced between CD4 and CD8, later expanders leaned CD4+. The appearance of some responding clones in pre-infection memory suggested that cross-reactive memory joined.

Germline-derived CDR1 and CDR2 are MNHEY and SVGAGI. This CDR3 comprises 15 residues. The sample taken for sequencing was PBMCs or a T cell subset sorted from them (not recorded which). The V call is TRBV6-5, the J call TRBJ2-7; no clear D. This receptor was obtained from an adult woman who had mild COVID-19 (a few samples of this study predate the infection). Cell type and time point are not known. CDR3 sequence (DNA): TGTGACAGTCAAAAAACAGCCTTGCCATACTACGAGCAGTACTTC. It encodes CDSQKTALPYYEQYF.